The 6 T cell receptor beta chains reported below all come from one sample, sequenced in a study of OX40 agonist ivuxolimab in advanced cancers. Here immunoSEQ multiplex PCR was the method, and the copy in TCRdb shows in-frame clones only, minus some. The sample consists of around 64,000 clones, 92% of them appearing once. The input for sequencing was CD4+ or CD8+ T cells sorted from blood, taken in a trial of the OX40 agonist ivuxolimab. These receptors all stem from an adult with an advanced solid tumor such as melanoma, head and neck, liver or kidney cancer.

The chain carries TRBV7-2 and TRBJ2-1; no definite D call. CDR3 length: 13 residues. V lost 3 bases and J lost 8, with 11 bases in between. The V gene's germline CDR1 is SGHTA and CDR2 FQGNSA. The CDR3: CASSFFGMDEQFF. CDR3 DNA sequence: TGTGCCAGCAGCTTTTTCGGTATGGATGAGCAGTTCTTC.

This chain uses TRBV29-1 with TRBJ2-3; no firm D call. The germline gives CDR1 SQVTM, CDR2 ANQGSEA. Trimming removed 7 bases from V and 3 bases from J, with 8 bases in between. The CDR3 has 11 residues. The CDR3 DNA reads TGCAGCGCCCCCCTTACAGATACGCAGTATTTT. This translates into CSAPLTDTQYF.

The chain combines TRBV9 with TRBJ2-3, with D hard to call. The germline V gene encodes CDR1 SGDLS and CDR2 YYNGEE. V dropped 0 bases and J dropped 4 bases, with 6 bases sitting between them. CDR3 length: 13 residues. The CDR3 DNA reads TGTGCCAGCAGCGTAGGTGACCCAGATACGCAGTATTTT. Protein product: CASSVGDPDTQYF.

The CDR3 DNA is TGTGCCAGCAGTTTATGGCCTGGGGTGGGTGAAAAACTGTTTTTT. This translates into CASSLWPGVGEKLFF. J is TRBJ1-4 and V is TRBV27, with unresolved D. The germline gives CDR1 MNHEY, CDR2 SMNVEV (reference sequence). The CDR3 loop spans 15 amino acids. V was cut by 1 base and J by 7 bases, with 13 bases left in between.

The chain employs TRBV7-9 and TRBJ2-5; a weak D match, TRBD1 (5 bases). CDR1 is SEHNR and CDR2 is FQNEAQ in the germline V gene (reference sequence). The CDR3 is 19 amino acids. V dropped 1 base and J dropped 0 bases, with 21 bases sitting between them. Written as DNA, the CDR3 is TGTGCCAGCAGCTTAGACCGGTACGACCCTTCAGGGAACCAAGAGACCCAGTACTTC. This gives the protein CASSLDRYDPSGNQETQYF.

This clone was counted a single time. V gene TRBV7-6 combines with J gene TRBJ1-4, with 10 bases fitting TRBD1. Germline assignment: CDR1 SGHVS and CDR2 FNYEAQ. The V segment lost 3 bases and the J segment 8 bases; nucleotides outside the gene matches: 12. This CDR3 has 17 amino acids. The CDR3 loop reads CASSLVQIGTGVEKLFF. The CDR3 DNA follows: TGTGCCAGCAGCTTGGTTCAGATCGGGACAGGGGTGGAAAAACTGTTTTTT.